This passage covers 4 T cell receptor beta chains from one sample sequenced in a study of monozygotic twins with inflammatory bowel disease. After re-calling the 5' RACE reads, TCRdb lists one entry per CDR3 protein, DNA absent. This listing includes approximately 300,000 distinct CDR3 sequences. The material sequenced was blood. The receptor set was obtained from a human donor with ulcerative colitis or Crohn's disease, or a healthy co-twin of an affected twin (not recorded which).

The CDR3 protein is CASSFGGLAASEQYF. The gene calls are TRBV5-1 and TRBJ2-7; TCRdb's D call, TRBD2, is unchecked because there is no DNA. The germline CDR1 and CDR2 sequences are SGHRS and YFSETQ. This CDR3 contains 15 residues.

The chain employs TRBV2 and TRBJ1-1. The CDR3 extends over 12 amino acids. Germline CDR1 reads SNHLY; CDR2 reads FYNNEI. CDR3 amino acids: CASSEVNTEAFF.

The chain employs TRBV5-4 and TRBJ1-4; TCRdb outputs TRBD1, but without DNA this stays unchecked. The CDR3 runs to 15 residues. From germline, CDR1 is SGHNT and CDR2 YYREEE (reference sequence). CDR3 sequence: CASSPDRGQSEKLFF.

V and J are TRBV29-1 and TRBJ2-7; the TCRdb D gene call, TRBD1, has no DNA to confirm it. This CDR3 is built from 14 residues. Germline lookup yields CDR1 SQVTM and CDR2 ANQGSEA. CDR3 residues: CSVEQGKGTYEQYF.